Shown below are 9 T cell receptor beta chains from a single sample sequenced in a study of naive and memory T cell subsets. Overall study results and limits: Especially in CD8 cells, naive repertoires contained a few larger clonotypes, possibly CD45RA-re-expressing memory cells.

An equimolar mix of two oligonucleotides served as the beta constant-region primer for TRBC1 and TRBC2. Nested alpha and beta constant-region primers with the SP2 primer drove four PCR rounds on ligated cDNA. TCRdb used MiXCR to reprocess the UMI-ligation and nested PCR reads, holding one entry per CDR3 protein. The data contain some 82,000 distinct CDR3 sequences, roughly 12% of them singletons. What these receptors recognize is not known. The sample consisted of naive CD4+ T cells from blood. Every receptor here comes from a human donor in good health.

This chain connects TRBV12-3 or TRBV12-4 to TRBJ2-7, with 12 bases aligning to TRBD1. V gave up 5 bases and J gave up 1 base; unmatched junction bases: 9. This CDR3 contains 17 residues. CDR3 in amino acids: CASSPGTGGRKSYEQYF. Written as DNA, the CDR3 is TGTGCCAGCAGTCCAGGGACAGGGGGCAGGAAATCCTACGAGCAGTACTTC.

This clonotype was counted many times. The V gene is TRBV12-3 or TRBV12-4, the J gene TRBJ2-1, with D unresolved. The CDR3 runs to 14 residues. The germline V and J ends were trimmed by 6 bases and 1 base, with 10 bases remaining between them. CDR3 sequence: CASRPPSSYNEQFF. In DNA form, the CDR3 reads TGTGCCAGCAGACCACCTTCTTCCTACAATGAGCAGTTCTTC.

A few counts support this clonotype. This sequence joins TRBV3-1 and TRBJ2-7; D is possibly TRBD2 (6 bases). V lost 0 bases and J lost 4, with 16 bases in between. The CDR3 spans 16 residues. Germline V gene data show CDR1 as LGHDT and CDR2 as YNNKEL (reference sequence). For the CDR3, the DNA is TGTGCCAGCAGCCAAGATCTTGTGGGCGCGGGGTACGAGCAGTACTTC. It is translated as CASSQDLVGAGYEQYF.

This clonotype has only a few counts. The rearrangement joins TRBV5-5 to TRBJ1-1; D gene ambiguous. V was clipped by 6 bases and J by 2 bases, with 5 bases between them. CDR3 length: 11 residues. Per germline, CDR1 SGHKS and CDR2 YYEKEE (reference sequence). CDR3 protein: CASTINTEAFF. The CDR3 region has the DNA TGTGCCAGCACCATAAACACTGAAGCTTTCTTT.

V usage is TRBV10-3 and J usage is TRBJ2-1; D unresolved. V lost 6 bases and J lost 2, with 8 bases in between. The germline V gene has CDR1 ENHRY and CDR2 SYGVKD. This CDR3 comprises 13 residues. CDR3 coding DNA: TGTGCCATCAGGGGGAACCCCTACAATGAGCAGTTCTTC. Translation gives CAIRGNPYNEQFF.

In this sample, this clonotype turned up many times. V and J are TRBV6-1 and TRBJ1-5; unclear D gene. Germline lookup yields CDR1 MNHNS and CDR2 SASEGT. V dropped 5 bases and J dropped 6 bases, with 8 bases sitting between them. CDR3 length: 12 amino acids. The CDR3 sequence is CASSQRVQPQHF. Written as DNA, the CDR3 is TGTGCCAGCAGTCAACGGGTTCAGCCCCAGCATTTT.

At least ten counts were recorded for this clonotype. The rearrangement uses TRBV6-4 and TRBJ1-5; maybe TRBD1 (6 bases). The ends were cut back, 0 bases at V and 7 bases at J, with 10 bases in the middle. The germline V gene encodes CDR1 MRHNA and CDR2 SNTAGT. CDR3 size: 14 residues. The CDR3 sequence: CASSDSNRAQPQHF. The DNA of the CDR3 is TGTGCCAGCAGTGACTCGAACAGGGCCCAGCCCCAGCATTTT.

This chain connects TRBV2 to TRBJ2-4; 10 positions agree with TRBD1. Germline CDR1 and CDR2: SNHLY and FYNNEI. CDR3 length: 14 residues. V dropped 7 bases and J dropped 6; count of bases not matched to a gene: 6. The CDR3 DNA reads TGTGCCAGCAACGAAAGGACAGGGGGAAACATTCAGTACTTC. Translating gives CASNERTGGNIQYF.

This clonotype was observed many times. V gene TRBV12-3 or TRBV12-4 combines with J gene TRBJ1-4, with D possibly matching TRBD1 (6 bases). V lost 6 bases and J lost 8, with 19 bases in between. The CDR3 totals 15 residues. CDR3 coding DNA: TGTGCCAGCAGCCCCTTTGGGGGGGCCGAAGAAAAACTGTTTTTT. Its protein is CASSPFGGAEEKLFF.